This is a list of T cell receptor beta chains from one sample in a study of vaccination and CD4 T cells after COVID-19. For these TCRs, the target antigens are not known. TCRdb independently ran MiXCR on the PCR reads; one entry per CDR3 protein. The table records several thousand distinct CDR3 sequences, 50% to 75% of them present only once. Sample: CD4+ T cells from blood, cultured in vitro. The receptor source for this set is a human donor in good health. Both conserved end residues are part of each CDR3. A D gene is named only where the DNA matches it firmly. Clone size is given for some rows only: seen once, a few or many times, or a class if the clone is expanded.

J gene | D gene | V gene | clone size | CDR3 DNA | CDR3 protein
TRBJ1-2 | . | TRBV28 | . | TGTCCCCGTCCTAACTATGGCTACACCTTC | CPRPNYGYTF
TRBJ2-2 | . | TRBV30 | . | TGTGCCAGAGGGACCGGGGAGCTGTTTTTT | CARGTGELFF
TRBJ2-7 | . | TRBV24-1 | . | TGTGCCACCAGTCAGAGTAACTACGAGCAGTACTTC | CATSQSNYEQYF
TRBJ2-3 | TRBD2 | TRBV7-8 | once | TGTGCCAGCAGCCCCCCCCTGCGGGAGGGCCCGGATACGCAGTATTTT | CASSPPLREGPDTQYF
TRBJ1-1 | TRBD1 | TRBV2 | . | TGTGCCAACCAGGGGGACACTGAAGCTTTCTTT | CANQGDTEAFF
TRBJ2-2 | TRBD2 | TRBV10-3 | few | TGTGCCATCAGTGAACTAGCGGGGGGGGCGAACACCGGGGAGCTGTTTTTT | CAISELAGGANTGELFF
TRBJ1-1 | . | TRBV5-6 | . | TGTGCCAGCAGCTTGGGCGTCGGATACACTGAAGCTTTCTTT | CASSLGVGYTEAFF
TRBJ2-7 | TRBD2 | TRBV7-8 | . | TGTGCCAGCAGCTTTCGGACTAGCTACGAGCAGTACTTC | CASSFRTSYEQYF
TRBJ2-5 | . | TRBV27 | . | TGTGCCAGCAGTTTCCTCTCCCAGCAAGAGACCCAGTACTTC | CASSFLSQQETQYF
TRBJ1-3 | . | TRBV12-3/TRBV12-4 | . | TGTGCCAGCAGTCCTTTATCGAACACCATATATTTT | CASSPLSNTIYF
TRBJ1-5 | . | TRBV19 | few | TGTGCCAGTAGTATGGGGGCATTGAATCAGCCCCAGCATTTT | CASSMGALNQPQHF
TRBJ1-1 | . | TRBV15 | . | TGTGCCACCAGCAGAGATGAGTTGGGGGGGAACACTGAAGCTTTCTTT | CATSRDELGGNTEAFF
TRBJ2-1 | . | TRBV15 | . | TGTGCCACCAGCAACTACAATGAGCAGTTCTTC | CATSNYNEQFF
TRBJ2-7 | TRBD1 | TRBV27 | . | TGTGCCAGCAGTTTCCCGGGACAGCTATCCGCGCAGTACTTC | CASSFPGQLSAQYF
TRBJ1-2 | TRBD1 | TRBV19 | once | TGTGCCAGTAGCCCGACAGGGGGAGTTGGAGGCTACACCTTC | CASSPTGGVGGYTF
TRBJ1-5 | . | TRBV6-5 | . | TGTGCCAGCAGTTACTTGGAGCATCAGCCCCAGCATTTT | CASSYLEHQPQHF
TRBJ2-1 | TRBD2 | TRBV27 | . | TGTGCCAGCAGTTTCTTTTGGTCGGGAGGCACCTACAATGAGCAGTTCTTC | CASSFFWSGGTYNEQFF
TRBJ2-1 | TRBD2 | TRBV20-1 | . | TGCAGTGCTAGAGATGCGGGATTAGCGGGAATTGGTTCCTACAATGAGCAGTTCTTC | CSARDAGLAGIGSYNEQFF
TRBJ1-6 | . | TRBV19 | few | TGTGCCAGTAGTCTACAGGGAGGCAACAATTCACCCCTCCACTTT | CASSLQGGNNSPLHF
TRBJ2-5 | . | TRBV4-2 | . | TGTGCCAGCAGCCAAGATCGGGGCCAAGAGACCCAGTACTTC | CASSQDRGQETQYF
TRBJ2-7 | . | TRBV10-3 | . | TGTGCCATCAGCGACCCCACTAGGTCTCGCGAGCAGTACTTC | CAISDPTRSREQYF
TRBJ2-3 | TRBD2 | TRBV6-5 | . | TGTGCCAGCAGTTACTCGACGGGGGGGCTAGGCACAGATACGCAGTATTTT | CASSYSTGGLGTDTQYF
TRBJ1-5 | . | TRBV20-1 | . | TGCAGTGCTAGCGTAGCGGAGGGTCAGCCCCAGCATTTT | CSASVAEGQPQHF
TRBJ2-5 | . | TRBV20-1 | . | TGCAGTGCTAGATTGGTCTCGGAGACCCAGTACTTC | CSARLVSETQYF
TRBJ2-2 | . | TRBV30 | . | TGTGCCTGGAGTGAACAAGTCACCGGGGAGCTGTTTTTT | CAWSEQVTGELFF
TRBJ2-2 | TRBD1 | TRBV27 | . | TGTGCCAGCAGTTCCGGACAGGTGTTCACCGGGGAGCTGTTTTTT | CASSSGQVFTGELFF
TRBJ2-1 | TRBD2 | TRBV6-1 | . | TGTGCCAGCATGACTAGCGGGGACTACAATGAGCAGTTCTTC | CASMTSGDYNEQFF
TRBJ1-6 | . | TRBV19 | . | TGTGCCAGTAGGGGGGTCGGGCCTAATTCACCCCTCCACTTT | CASRGVGPNSPLHF
TRBJ1-1 | . | TRBV6-1 | . | TGTGCCACCGACCGTCGGGAGCTGAACACTGAAGCTTTCTTT | CATDRRELNTEAFF
TRBJ1-2 | TRBD1 | TRBV19 | few | TGTGCCAGTAGTGGGACCCAGGGGGTCGTTTATGGCTACACCTTC | CASSGTQGVVYGYTF
TRBJ2-3 | . | TRBV11-2 | few | TGTGCCAGCAGCTTCGACCGGGAGCCCGGGCTAGATACGCAGTATTTT | CASSFDREPGLDTQYF
TRBJ1-6 | . | TRBV20-1 | few | TGCAGTGCTACACGGACTGGACCCCTCCACTTT | CSATRTGPLHF
TRBJ1-1 | . | TRBV10-3 | few | TGTGCCATCAGTGAGTCTAAGGGGGGAAGAGGTACTGAAGCTTTCTTT | CAISESKGGRGTEAFF
TRBJ1-5 | . | TRBV20-1 | . | TGCAGTGCTAGAGACTTGGGGAAGCAGCCCCAGCATTTT | CSARDLGKQPQHF
TRBJ1-5 | TRBD1 | TRBV27 | . | TGTGCCAGCAGTCCGACAGGGCCAAATCAGCCCCAGCATTTT | CASSPTGPNQPQHF
TRBJ2-1 | TRBD2 | TRBV19 | . | TGTGCCAGTAGCCTACTACAGGGAACTAGCGGCCGGGACAATGAGCAGTTCTTC | CASSLLQGTSGRDNEQFF
TRBJ1-5 | TRBD1 | TRBV28 | . | TGTGCCACCACAGGGGGCGGGTTCAGTCAGCCCCAGCATTTT | CATTGGGFSQPQHF
TRBJ1-3 | . | TRBV5-4 | once | TGTGCCAGCAGCTTGGGCGGTGCAGGGGCAACTGGAAACACCATATATTTT | CASSLGGAGATGNTIYF
TRBJ1-5 | . | TRBV19 | . | TGTGCCAGTCAACGGGGGCGCGCAGGCAATCAGCCCCAGCATTTT | CASQRGRAGNQPQHF
TRBJ1-1 | TRBD1 | TRBV19 | few | TGTGCCAGTAGACCGGTCGACAGGGTGGGTGGAAACACTGAAGCTTTCTTT | CASRPVDRVGGNTEAFF
TRBJ2-7 | . | TRBV20-1 | . | TGCAGTGCTAGTGGACAGAACTCCTACGAGCAGTACTTC | CSASGQNSYEQYF
TRBJ1-1 | . | TRBV7-2 | . | TGTGCCAGCAGCTTACGAGGGTACGGCCAGGAAGCTTTCTTT | CASSLRGYGQEAFF
TRBJ2-7 | TRBD2 | TRBV6-1 | . | TGTGCCAGCAGTGACTTCGGACTAGCGGGGAACGAGCAGTACTTC | CASSDFGLAGNEQYF
TRBJ1-2 | . | TRBV21-1 | . | TGTGCCAGCAGCAAAGCCGCAGGGTTGCATGGCTACACCTTC | CASSKAAGLHGYTF